This T cell receptor (beta chain) was profiled in a study of blood T cell repertoires in COVID-19. Study overall: Sites in the United States, Italy and Spain provided acute and convalescent COVID-19 samples. Sources were T cells, B-cell-depleted T cells, or PBMCs; the material itself was cDNA or gDNA.

The V and J ends lost 4 bases and 4 bases respectively, with 11 bases between them. Germline V gene data show CDR1 as SNHLY and CDR2 as FYNNEI. The CDR3 is made up of 15 amino acids. Original handling: Estimation of nucleated cell counts was performed using reference gene primer amplification. The table came from immunoSEQ multiplex PCR; TCRdb's copy has only in-frame clones and leaves some out. V and J calls and clone size follow that table, whereas D and trimming were derived from the DNA. The repertoire holds fewer than 300,000 clones, with approximately 90% as singletons. Participant-reported clinical history was the basis for cohort assignment.

The receptor's source is a woman under 40 who had recovered from COVID-19. The chain links TRBV2 to TRBJ1-6, with a weak D call TRBD1 (6 bases). Specimen: PBMCs or T cells enriched from blood (not recorded which). CDR3 nucleotide sequence: TGTGCCAGCAGTGGTGGGGGGGCTTATAATTCACCCCTCCACTTT. Protein sequence: CASSGGGAYNSPLHF.